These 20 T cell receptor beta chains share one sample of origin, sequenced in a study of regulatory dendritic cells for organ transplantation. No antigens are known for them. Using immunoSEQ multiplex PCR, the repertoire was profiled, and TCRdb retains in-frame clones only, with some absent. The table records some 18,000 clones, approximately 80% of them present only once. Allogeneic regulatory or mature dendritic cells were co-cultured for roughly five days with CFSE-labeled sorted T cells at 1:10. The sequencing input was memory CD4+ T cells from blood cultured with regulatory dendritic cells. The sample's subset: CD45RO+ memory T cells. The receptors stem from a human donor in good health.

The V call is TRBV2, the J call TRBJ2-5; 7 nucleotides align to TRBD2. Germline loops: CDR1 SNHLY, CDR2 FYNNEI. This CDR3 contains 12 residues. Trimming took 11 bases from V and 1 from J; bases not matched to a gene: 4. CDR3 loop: CAGRGFQETQYF. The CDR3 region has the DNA TGTGCCGGGAGGGGCTTCCAAGAGACCCAGTACTTC.

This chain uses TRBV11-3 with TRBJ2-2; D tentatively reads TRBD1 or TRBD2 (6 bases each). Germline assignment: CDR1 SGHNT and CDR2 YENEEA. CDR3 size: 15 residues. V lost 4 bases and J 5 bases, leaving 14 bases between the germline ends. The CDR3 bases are TGTGCCAGCAGCTCCCGGTGGAGGGGGACCGGGGAGCTGTTTTTT. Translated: CASSSRWRGTGELFF.

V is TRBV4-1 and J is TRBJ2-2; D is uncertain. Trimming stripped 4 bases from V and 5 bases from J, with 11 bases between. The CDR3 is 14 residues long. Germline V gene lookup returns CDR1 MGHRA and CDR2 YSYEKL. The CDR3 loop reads CASSLTVGTGELFF. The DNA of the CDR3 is TGCGCCAGCAGCCTTACGGTGGGAACCGGGGAGCTGTTTTTT.

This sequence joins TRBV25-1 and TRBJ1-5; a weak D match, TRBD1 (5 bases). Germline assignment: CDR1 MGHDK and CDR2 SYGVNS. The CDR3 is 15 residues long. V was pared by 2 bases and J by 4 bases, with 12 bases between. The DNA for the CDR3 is TGTGCCAGCAGTGAAGATAGGGGTTGGAATCAGCCCCAGCATTTT. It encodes CASSEDRGWNQPQHF. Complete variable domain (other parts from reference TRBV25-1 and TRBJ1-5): EADIYQTPRYLVIGTGKKITLECSQTMGHDKMYWYQQDPGMELHLIHYSYGVNSTEKGDLSSESTVSRIRTEHFPLTLESARPSHTSQYLCASSEDRGWNQPQHFGDGTRLSIL.

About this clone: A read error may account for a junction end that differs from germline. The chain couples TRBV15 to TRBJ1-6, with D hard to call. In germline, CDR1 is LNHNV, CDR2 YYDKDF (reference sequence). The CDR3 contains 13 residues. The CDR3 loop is CATSRDQSAYREF. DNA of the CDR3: TGTGCCACCAGCAGAGATCAATCCGCCTACCGGGAATTT. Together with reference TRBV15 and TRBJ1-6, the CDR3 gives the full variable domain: DAMVIQNPRYQVTQFGKPVTLSCSQTLNHNVMYWYQQKSSQAPKLLFHYYDKDFNNEADTPDNFQSRRPNTSFCFLDIRSPGLGDTAMYLCATSRDQSAYREFGNGTRLTVT.

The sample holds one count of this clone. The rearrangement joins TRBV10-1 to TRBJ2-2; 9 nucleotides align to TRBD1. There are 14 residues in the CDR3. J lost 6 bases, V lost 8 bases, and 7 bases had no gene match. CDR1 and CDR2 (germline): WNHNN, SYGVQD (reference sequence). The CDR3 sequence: CASAGQGSPGELFF. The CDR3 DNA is TGCGCCAGCGCAGGACAGGGGTCCCCCGGGGAGCTGTTTTTT.

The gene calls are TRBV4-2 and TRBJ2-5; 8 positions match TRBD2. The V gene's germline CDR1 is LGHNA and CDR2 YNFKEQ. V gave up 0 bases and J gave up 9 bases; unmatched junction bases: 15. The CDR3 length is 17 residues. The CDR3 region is CASSQDVRGGRGQAQYF. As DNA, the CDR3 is TGTGCCAGCAGCCAAGATGTGCGCGGGGGGCGGGGCCAGGCCCAGTACTTC.

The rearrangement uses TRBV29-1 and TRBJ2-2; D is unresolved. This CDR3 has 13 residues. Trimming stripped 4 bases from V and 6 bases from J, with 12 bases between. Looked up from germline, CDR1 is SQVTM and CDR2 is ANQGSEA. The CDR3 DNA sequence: TGCAGCGTTGGTTTATCGGCGGCCGGGGAGCTGTTTTTT. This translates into CSVGLSAAGELFF.

The DNA for the CDR3 is TGTGCCAGCAGCTTTCTGGTAGACACTGAAGCTTTCTTT. Translated: CASSFLVDTEAFF. The chain couples TRBV12-1 to TRBJ1-1. TRBV12-1 is a recognized pseudogene. The CDR3 runs to 13 residues.

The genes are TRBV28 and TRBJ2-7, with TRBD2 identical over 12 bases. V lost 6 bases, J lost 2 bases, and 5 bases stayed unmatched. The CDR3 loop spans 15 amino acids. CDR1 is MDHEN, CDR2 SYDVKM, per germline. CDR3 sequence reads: CASRGRTSGAYEQYF. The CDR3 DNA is TGTGCCAGCAGGGGGCGGACTAGCGGGGCCTACGAGCAGTACTTC.

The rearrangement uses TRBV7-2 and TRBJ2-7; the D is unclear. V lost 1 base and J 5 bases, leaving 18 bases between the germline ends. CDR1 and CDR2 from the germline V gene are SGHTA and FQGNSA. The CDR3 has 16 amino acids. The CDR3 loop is CASSLEGLASYHEQYF. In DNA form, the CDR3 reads TGTGCCAGCAGCTTAGAGGGTCTGGCTAGTTACCACGAGCAGTACTTC.

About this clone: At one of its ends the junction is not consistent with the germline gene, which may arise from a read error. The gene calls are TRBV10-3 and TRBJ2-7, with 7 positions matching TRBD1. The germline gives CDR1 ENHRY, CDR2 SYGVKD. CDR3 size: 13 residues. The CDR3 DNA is TGTGCCAGCAGTTTTCAAGGGACAGCCGAGCAGTACTTC. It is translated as CASSFQGTAEQYF.

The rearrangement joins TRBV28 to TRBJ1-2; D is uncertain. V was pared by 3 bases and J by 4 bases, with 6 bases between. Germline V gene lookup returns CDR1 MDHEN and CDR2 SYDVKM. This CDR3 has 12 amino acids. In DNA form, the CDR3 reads TGTGCCAGCAGTTTCAATTTCTATGGCTACACCTTC. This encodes CASSFNFYGYTF.

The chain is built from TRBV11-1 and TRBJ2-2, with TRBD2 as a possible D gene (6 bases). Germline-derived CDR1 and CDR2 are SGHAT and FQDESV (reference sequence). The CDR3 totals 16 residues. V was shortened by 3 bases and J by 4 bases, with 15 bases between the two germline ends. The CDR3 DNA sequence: TGTGCCAGCAGCTTCTCAACGGGGGTGAGCACCGGGGAGCTGTTTTTT. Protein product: CASSFSTGVSTGELFF.

CDR3 nucleotide sequence: TGTGCCAGCAGCCAAGAGGGAGGGACAGGTTGGGCTGGGGCCAACGTCCTGACTTTC. Its protein is CASSQEGGTGWAGANVLTF. The V gene is TRBV4-2, the J gene TRBJ2-6; the D gene is possibly TRBD1 (8 bases). The germline V and J ends were trimmed by 0 bases and 2 bases, with 17 bases remaining between them. The CDR3 extends over 19 amino acids. Germline CDR1 is LGHNA and CDR2 is YNFKEQ.

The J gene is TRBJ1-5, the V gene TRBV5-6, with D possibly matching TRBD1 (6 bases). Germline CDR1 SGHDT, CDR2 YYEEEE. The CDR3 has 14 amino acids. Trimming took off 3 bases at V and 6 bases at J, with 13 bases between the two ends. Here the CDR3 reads CASSSSGEAQPQHF. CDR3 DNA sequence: TGTGCCAGCAGCTCCTCAGGGGAGGCTCAGCCCCAGCATTTT.

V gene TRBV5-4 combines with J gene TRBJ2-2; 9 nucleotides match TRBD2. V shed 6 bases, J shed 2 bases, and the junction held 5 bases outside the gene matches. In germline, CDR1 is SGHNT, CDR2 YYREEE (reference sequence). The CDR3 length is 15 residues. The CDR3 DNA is TGTGCCAGCACGGAGCGGGGGGAAAACACCGGGGAGCTGTTTTTT. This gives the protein CASTERGENTGELFF.

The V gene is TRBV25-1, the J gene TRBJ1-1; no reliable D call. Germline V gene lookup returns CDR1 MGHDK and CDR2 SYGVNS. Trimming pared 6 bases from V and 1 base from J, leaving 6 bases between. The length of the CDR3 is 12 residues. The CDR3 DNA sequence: TGTGCCAGCAGCGGGAGGAACACTGAAGCTTTCTTT. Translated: CASSGRNTEAFF.

CDR3 residues: CASSPDWAGDGYTF. DNA of the CDR3: TGTGCCAGCAGCCCGGATTGGGCGGGGGACGGCTACACCTTC. The chain joins TRBV7-2 to TRBJ1-2; a weak D match, TRBD1 (5 bases). Germline-derived CDR1 and CDR2 are SGHTA and FQGNSA. This CDR3 is built from 14 residues. V dropped 5 bases and J dropped 8 bases, with 18 bases sitting between them.

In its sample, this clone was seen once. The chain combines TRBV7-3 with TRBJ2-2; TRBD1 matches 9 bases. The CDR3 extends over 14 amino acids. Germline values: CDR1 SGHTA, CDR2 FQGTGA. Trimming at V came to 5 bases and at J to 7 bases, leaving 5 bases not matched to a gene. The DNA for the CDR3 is TGTGCCAGCAGCCCGGGACAGGGTCACGGGGAGCTGTTTTTT. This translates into CASSPGQGHGELFF.